This TCR beta chain was sequenced for a study of cytomegalovirus exposure and HLA in healthy donors. The ends lost 6 bases at V and 6 bases at J; junction bases unmatched: 11. CDR3 length: 15 amino acids. Looked up from germline, CDR1 is SNHLY and CDR2 is FYNNEI. On this clone: Its antigen remains unidentified.

General study results and limits: HLA alleles showed associations with 16,951 TCR beta sequences in a later analysis, at a 0.05 false discovery rate.

60 Vbeta and 13 Jbeta primers were used in PCR. Sequencing was performed with immunoSEQ multiplex PCR; in TCRdb, only in-frame clones are kept and a portion is missing. The data contain approximately 110,000 clones, more than 75% of them seen just once; the ten biggest clones take up around 3.9%. The TCR originated in a man aged 40-49 years in good health and CMV-seronegative. Sequenced material: PBMCs. The gene calls are TRBV2 and TRBJ2-7, with 10 positions matching TRBD1. CDR3 in DNA: TGTGCCAGCAGACTCTCGACAGGGGGCTCGGTCGAGCAGTACTTC. It yields the protein CASRLSTGGSVEQYF.